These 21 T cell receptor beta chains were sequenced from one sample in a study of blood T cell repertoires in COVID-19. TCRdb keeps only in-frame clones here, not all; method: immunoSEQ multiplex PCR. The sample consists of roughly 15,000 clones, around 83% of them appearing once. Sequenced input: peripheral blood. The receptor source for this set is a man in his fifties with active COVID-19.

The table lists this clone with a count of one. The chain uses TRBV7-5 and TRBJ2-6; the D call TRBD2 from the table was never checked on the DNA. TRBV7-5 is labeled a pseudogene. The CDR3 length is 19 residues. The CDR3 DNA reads TGTGCCAGAAGCTTAGGGGGCGGGGATAATTGCTCTGGGGCCAACGTCCTGACTTTC. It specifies CARSLGGGDNCSGANVLTF.

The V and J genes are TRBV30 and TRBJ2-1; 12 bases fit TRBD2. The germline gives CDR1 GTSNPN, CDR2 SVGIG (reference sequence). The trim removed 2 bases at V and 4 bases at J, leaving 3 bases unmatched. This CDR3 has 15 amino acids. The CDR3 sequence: CAWSMTSGGYNEQFF. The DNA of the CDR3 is TGTGCCTGGAGTATGACTAGCGGGGGTTACAATGAGCAGTTCTTC.

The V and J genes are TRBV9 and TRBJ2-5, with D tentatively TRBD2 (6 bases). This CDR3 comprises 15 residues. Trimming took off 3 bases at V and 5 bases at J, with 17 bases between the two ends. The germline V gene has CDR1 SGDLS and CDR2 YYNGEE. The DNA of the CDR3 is TGTGCCAGCAGCGAACTTCTTGGGGGGAGGGAGACCCAGTACTTC. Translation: CASSELLGGRETQYF. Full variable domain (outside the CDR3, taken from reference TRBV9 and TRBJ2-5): DSGVTQTPKHLITATGQRVTLRCSPRSGDLSVYWYQQSLDQGLQFLIQYYNGEERAKGNILERFSAQQFPDLHSELNLSSLELGDSALYFCASSELLGGRETQYFGPGTRLLVL.

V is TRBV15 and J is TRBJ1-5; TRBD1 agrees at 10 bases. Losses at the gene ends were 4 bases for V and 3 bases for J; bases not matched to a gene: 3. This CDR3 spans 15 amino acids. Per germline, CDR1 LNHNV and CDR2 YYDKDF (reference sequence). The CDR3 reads CATSKDRGVNQPQHF. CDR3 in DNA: TGTGCCACCAGCAAGGACAGGGGGGTCAATCAGCCCCAGCATTTT.

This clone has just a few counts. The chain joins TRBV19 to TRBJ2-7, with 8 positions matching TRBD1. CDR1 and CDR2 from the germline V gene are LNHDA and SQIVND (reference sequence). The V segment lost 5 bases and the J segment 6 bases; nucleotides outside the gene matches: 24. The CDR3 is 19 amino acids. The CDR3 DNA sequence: TGTGCCAGTAGTCCTCAACTCCCGACAGGGGCGAGTGTTTTGGCCGAGCAGTACTTC. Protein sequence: CASSPQLPTGASVLAEQYF.

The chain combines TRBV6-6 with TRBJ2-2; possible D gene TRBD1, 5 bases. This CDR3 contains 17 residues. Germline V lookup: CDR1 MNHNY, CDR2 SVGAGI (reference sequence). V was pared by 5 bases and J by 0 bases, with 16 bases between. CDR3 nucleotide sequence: TGTGCCAGCAGTCCGCTCGTTGGACACACGAACACCGGGGAGCTGTTTTTT. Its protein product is CASSPLVGHTNTGELFF.

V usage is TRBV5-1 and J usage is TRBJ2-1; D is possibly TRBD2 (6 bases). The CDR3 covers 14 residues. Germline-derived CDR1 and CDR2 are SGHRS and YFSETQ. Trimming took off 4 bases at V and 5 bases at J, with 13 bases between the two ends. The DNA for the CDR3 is TGCGCCAGCAGCCCGGGACTGGCCAACAATGAGCAGTTCTTC. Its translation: CASSPGLANNEQFF.

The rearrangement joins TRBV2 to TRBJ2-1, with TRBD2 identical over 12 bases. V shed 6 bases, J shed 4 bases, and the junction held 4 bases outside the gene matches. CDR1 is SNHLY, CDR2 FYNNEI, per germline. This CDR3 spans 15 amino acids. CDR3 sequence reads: CASREGTSGYNEQFF. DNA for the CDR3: TGTGCCAGCAGGGAGGGGACTAGCGGGTACAATGAGCAGTTCTTC.

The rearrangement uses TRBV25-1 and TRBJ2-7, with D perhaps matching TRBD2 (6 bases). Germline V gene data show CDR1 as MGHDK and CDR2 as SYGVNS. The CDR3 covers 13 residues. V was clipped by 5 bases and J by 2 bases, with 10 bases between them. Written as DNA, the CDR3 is TGTGCCAGCAGTAGCGGGCTGACCTACGAGCAGTACTTC. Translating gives CASSSGLTYEQYF.

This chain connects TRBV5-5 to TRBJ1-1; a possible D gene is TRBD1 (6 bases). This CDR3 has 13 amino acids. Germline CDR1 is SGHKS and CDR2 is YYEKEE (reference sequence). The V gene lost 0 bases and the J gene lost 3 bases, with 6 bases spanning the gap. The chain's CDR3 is CASSLGGHTEAFF. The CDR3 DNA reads TGTGCCAGCAGCTTGGGGGGGCACACTGAAGCTTTCTTT.

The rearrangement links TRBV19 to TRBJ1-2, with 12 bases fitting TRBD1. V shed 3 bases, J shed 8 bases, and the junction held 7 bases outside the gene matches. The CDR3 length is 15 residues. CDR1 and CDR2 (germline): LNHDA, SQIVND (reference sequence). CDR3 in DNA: TGTGCCAGTAGTATCGGGACAGGGGGCGCAGAAGGCTACACCTTC. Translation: CASSIGTGGAEGYTF. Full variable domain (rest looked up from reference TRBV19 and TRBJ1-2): DGGITQSPKYLFRKEGQNVTLSCEQNLNHDAMYWYRQDPGQGLRLIYYSQIVNDFQKGDIAEGYSVSREKKESFPLTVTSAQKNPTAFYLCASSIGTGGAEGYTFGSGTRLTVV.

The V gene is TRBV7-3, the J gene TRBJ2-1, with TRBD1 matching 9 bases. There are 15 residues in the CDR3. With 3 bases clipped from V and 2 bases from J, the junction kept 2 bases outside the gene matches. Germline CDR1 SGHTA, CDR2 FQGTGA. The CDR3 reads CASSLGTGPYNEQFF. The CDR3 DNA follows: TGTGCCAGCAGCTTGGGGACAGGGCCCTACAATGAGCAGTTCTTC. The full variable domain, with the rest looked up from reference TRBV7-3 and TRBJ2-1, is GAGVSQTPSNKVTEKGKYVELRCDPISGHTALYWYRQSLGQGPEFLIYFQGTGAADDSGLPNDRFFAVRPEGSVSTLKIQRTERGDSAVYLCASSLGTGPYNEQFFGPGTRLTVL.

Here the CDR3 DNA reads TGTGCCAGCAGCTCAACAGGGGGATTTGGCTACGAGCAGTACTTC. This gives the protein CASSSTGGFGYEQYF. The chain couples TRBV7-9 to TRBJ2-7; 8 bases align to TRBD1. Germline CDR1 is SEHNR and CDR2 is FQNEAQ (reference sequence). With 4 bases clipped from V and 3 bases from J, the junction kept 8 bases outside the gene matches. This CDR3 is 15 amino acids long.

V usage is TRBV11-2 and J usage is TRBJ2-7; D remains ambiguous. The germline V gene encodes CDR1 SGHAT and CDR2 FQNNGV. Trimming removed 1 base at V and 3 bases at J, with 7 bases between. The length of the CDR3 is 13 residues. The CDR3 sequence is CASSLGAVYEQYF. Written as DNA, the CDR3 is TGTGCCAGCAGCTTAGGCGCGGTCTACGAGCAGTACTTC.

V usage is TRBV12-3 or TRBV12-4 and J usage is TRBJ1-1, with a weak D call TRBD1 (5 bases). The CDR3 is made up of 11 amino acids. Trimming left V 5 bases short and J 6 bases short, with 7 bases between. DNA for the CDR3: TGTGCCAGCAGTGGGGGGGCTGAAGCTTTCTTT. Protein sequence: CASSGGAEAFF.

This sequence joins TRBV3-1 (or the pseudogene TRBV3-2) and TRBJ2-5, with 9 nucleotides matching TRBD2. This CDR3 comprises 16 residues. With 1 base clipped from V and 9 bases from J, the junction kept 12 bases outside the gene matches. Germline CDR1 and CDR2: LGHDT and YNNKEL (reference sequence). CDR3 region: CASSQGGASGIASQYF. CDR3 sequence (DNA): TGTGCCAGCAGCCAAGGGGGGGCTAGCGGGATAGCGTCCCAGTACTTC.

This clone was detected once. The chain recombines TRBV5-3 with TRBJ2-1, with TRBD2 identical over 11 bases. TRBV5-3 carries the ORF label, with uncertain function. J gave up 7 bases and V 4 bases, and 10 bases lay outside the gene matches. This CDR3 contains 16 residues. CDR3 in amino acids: CARSHELAGVGNEQFF. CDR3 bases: TGTGCCAGAAGCCACGAACTAGCGGGAGTAGGGAATGAGCAGTTCTTC.

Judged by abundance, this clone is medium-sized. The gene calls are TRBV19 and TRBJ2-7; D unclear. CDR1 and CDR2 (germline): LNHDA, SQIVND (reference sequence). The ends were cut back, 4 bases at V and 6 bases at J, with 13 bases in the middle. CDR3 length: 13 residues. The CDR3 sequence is CASSKPLLSEQYF. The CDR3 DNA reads TGTGCCAGTAGTAAGCCCTTGCTCTCCGAGCAGTACTTC.

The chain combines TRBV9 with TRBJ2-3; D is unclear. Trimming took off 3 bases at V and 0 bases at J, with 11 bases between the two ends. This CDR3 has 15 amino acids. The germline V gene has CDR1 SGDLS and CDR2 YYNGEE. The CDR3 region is CASSATTLSTDTQYF. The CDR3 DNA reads TGTGCCAGCAGCGCCACAACCCTTAGCACAGATACGCAGTATTTT.

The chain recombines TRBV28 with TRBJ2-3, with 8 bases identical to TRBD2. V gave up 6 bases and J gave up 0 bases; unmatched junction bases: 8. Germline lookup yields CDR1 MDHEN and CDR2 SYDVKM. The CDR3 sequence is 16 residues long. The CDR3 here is CASSELADTSTDTQYF. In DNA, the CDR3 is TGTGCCAGCAGCGAACTAGCGGACACTAGCACAGATACGCAGTATTTT.

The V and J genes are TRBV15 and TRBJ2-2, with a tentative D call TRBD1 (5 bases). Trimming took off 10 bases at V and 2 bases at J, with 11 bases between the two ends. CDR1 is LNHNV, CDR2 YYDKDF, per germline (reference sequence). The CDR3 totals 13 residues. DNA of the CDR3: TGTGCCAGCCAAGACAGAAACACCGGGGAGCTGTTTTTT. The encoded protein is CASQDRNTGELFF.